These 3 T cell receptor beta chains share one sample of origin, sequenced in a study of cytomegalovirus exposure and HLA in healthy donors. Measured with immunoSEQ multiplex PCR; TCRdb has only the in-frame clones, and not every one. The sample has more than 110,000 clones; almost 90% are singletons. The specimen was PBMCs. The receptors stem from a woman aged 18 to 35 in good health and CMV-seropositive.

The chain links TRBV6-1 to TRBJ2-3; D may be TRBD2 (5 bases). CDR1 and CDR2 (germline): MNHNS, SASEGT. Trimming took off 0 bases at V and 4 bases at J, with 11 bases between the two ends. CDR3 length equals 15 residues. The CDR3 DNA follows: TGTGCCAGCAGTGAAGCTGGAGGAGGTGCAGATACGCAGTATTTT. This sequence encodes CASSEAGGGADTQYF.

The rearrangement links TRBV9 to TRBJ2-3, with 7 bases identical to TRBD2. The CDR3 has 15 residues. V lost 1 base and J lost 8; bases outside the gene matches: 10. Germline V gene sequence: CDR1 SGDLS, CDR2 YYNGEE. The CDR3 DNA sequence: TGTGCCAGCAGCGTACGGGCCGATGGGAGGGGTACGCAGTATTTT. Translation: CASSVRADGRGTQYF.

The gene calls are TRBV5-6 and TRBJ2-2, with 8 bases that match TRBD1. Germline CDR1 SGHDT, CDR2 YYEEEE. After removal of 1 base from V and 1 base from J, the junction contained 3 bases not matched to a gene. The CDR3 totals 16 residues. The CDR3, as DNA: TGTGCCAGCAGCTTGCCCGGGACAGGGAACACCGGGGAGCTGTTTTTT. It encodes CASSLPGTGNTGELFF.